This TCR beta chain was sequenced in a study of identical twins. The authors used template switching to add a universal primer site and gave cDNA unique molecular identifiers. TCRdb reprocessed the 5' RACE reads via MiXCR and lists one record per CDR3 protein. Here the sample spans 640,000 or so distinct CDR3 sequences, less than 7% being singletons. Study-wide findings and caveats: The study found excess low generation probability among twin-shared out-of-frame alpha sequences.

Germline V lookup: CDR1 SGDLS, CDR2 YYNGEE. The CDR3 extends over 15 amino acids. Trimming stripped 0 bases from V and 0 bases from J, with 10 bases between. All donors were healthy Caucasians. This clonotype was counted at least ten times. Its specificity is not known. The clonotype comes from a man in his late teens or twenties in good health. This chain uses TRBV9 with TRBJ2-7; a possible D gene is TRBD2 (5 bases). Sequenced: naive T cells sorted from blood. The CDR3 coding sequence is TGTGCCAGCAGCGTAGGGGCTAGCCCCTCCTACGAGCAGTACTTC. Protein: CASSVGASPSYEQYF.